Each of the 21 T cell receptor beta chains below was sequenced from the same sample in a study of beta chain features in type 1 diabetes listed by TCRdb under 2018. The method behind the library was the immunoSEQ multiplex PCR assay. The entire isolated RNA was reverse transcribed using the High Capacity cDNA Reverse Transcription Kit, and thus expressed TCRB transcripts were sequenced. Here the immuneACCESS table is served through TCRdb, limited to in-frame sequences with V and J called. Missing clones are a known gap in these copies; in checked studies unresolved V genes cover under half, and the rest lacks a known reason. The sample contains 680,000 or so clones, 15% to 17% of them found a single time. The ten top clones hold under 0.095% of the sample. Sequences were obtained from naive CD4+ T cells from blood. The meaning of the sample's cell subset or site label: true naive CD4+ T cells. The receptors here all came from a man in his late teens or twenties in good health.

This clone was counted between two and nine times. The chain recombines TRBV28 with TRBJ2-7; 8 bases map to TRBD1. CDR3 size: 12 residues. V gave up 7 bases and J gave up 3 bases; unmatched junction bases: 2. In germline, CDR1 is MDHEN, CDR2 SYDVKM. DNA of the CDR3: TGTGCCAGCACTGGACAGGGCTACGAGCAGTACTTC. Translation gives CASTGQGYEQYF.

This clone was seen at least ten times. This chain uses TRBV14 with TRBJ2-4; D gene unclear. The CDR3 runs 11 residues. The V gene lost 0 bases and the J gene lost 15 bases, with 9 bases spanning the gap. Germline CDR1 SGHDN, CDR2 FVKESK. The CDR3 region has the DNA TGTGCCAGCAGCCAAGATAACCACAGGTACTTC. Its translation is CASSQDNHRYF.

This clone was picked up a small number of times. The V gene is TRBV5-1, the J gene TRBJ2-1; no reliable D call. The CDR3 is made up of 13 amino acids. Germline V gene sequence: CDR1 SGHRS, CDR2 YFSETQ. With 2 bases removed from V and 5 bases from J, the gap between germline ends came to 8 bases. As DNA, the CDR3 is TGCGCCAGCAGCTTCCGGATAAACAATGAGCAGTTCTTC. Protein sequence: CASSFRINNEQFF.

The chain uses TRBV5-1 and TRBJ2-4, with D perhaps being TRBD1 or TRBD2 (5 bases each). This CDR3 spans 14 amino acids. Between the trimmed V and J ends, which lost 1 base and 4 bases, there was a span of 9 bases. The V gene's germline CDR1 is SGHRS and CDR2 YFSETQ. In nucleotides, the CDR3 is TGCGCCAGCAGCTTGCAAGGGGAGAAAAACATTCAGTACTTC. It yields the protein CASSLQGEKNIQYF. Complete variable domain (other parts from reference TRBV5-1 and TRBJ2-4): KAGVTQTPRYLIKTRGQQVTLSCSPISGHRSVSWYQQTPGQGLQFLFEYFSETQRNKGNFPGRFSGRQFSNSRSEMNVSTLELGDSALYLCASSLQGEKNIQYFGAGTRLSVL.

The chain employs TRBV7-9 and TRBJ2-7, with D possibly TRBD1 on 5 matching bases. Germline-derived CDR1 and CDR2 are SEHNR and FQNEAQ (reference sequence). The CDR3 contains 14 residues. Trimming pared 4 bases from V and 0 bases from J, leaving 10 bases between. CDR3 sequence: CASSYKGVSYEQYF. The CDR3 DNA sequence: TGTGCCAGCAGCTATAAAGGGGTCTCCTACGAGCAGTACTTC.

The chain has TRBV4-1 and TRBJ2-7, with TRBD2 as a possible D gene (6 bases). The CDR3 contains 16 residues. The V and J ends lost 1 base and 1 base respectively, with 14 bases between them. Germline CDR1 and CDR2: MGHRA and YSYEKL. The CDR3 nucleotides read TGCGCCAGCAGCCAAGTTCGGGGGTCCAGATCCTACGAGCAGTACTTC. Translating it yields CASSQVRGSRSYEQYF.

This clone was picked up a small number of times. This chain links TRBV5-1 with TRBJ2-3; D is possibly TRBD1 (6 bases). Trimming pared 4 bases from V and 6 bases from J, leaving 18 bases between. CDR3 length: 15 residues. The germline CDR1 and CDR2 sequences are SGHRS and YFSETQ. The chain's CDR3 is CASSPPQGLSDTQYF. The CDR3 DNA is TGCGCCAGCAGCCCCCCTCAGGGGCTCAGTGATACGCAGTATTTT.

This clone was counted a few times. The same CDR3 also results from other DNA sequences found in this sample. DNA for the CDR3: TGTGCCAGCTCACATGGACCTAACTATGGCTACACCTTC. Protein product: CASSHGPNYGYTF. The chain is built from TRBV18 and TRBJ1-2; D remains ambiguous. Trimming shortened V by 4 bases and J by 0 bases, and 6 bases separated the two germline ends. The CDR3 is 13 residues long. Germline V gene data show CDR1 as KGHSH and CDR2 as LQKENI.

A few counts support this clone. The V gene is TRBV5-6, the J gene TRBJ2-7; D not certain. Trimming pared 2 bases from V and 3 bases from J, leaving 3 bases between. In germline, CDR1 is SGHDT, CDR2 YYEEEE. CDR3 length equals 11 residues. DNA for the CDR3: TGTGCCAGCAGCTTATACTACGAGCAGTACTTC. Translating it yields CASSLYYEQYF.

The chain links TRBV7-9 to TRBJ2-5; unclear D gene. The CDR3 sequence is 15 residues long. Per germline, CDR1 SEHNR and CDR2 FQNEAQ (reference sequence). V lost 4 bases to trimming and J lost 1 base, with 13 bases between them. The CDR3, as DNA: TGTGCCAGCAGCTCCATGGGATTGATCCAAGAGACCCAGTACTTC. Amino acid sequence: CASSSMGLIQETQYF.

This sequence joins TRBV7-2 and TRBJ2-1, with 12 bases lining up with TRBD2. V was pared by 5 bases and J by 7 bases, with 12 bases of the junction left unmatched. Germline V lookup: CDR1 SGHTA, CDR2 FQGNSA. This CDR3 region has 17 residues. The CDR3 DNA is TGTGCCAGCAGCCCCAAGTTCCCTAGCGGGGGGGCGAATGAGCAGTTCTTC. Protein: CASSPKFPSGGANEQFF.

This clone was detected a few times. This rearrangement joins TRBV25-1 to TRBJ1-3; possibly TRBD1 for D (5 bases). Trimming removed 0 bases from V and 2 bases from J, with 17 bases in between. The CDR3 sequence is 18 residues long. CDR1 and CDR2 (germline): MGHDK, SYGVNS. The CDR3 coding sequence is TGTGCCAGCAGTGAATATGGGTTTGGGACGGGGCCTGGAAACACCATATATTTT. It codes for CASSEYGFGTGPGNTIYF.

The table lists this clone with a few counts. CDR3 DNA sequence: TGCGCCAGCAGCTTGGTAATGTTAATGGGCAATGAGCAGTTCTTC. This gives the protein CASSLVMLMGNEQFF. V gene TRBV5-1 combines with J gene TRBJ2-1; D uncertain. This CDR3 contains 15 residues. Trimming removed 0 bases from V and 6 bases from J, with 13 bases in between. Germline values: CDR1 SGHRS, CDR2 YFSETQ.

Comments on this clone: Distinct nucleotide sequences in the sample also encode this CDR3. The CDR3 coding sequence is TGTGCCAGCAGCCTTCAGGGATCCACAGATACGCAGTATTTT. Protein product: CASSLQGSTDTQYF. V and J are TRBV7-9 and TRBJ2-3; a possible D gene is TRBD1 (5 bases). Germline V CDR1 and CDR2: SEHNR, FQNEAQ (reference sequence). The CDR3 is 14 residues long. The ends were cut back, 5 bases at V and 2 bases at J, with 11 bases in the middle.

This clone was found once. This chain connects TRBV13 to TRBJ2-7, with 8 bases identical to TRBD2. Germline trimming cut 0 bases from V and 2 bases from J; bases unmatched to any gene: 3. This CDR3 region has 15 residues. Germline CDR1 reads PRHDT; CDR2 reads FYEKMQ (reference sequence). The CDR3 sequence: CASSLGGRATYEQYF. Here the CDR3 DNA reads TGTGCCAGCAGCTTAGGCGGGAGGGCTACCTACGAGCAGTACTTC.

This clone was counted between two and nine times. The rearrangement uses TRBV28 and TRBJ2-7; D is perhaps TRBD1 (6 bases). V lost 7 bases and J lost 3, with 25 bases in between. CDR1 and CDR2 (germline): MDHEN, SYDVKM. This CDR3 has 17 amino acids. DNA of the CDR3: TGTGCCAGCACCGTTGGGGGACACCGGTTGTTCTACTACGAGCAGTACTTC. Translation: CASTVGGHRLFYYEQYF.

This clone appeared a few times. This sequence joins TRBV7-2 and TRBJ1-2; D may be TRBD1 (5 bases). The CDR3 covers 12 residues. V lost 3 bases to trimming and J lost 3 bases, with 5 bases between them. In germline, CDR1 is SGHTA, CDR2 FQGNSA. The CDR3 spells CASSLGDYGYTF. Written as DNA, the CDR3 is TGTGCCAGCAGCTTGGGGGACTATGGCTACACCTTC.

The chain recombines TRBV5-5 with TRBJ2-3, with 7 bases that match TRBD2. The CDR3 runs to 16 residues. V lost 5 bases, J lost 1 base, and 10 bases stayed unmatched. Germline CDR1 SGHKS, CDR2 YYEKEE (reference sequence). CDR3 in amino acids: CASRTLLAAGTDTQYF. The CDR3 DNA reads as TGTGCCAGCAGAACATTGCTAGCGGCGGGCACAGATACGCAGTATTTT.

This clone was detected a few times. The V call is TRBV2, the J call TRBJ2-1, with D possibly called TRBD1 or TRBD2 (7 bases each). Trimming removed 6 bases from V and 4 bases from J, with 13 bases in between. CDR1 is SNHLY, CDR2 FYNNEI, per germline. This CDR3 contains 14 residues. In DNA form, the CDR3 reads TGTGCCAGCAGCGCCCAGGGGGGGTACAATGAGCAGTTCTTC. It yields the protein CASSAQGGYNEQFF.

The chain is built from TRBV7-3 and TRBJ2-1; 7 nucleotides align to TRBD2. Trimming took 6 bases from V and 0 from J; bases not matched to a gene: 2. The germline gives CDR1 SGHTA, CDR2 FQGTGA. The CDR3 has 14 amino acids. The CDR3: CASRAGSSYNEQFF. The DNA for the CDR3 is TGTGCCAGCAGAGCGGGGAGCTCCTACAATGAGCAGTTCTTC. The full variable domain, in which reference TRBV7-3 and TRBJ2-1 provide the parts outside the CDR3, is GAGVSQTPSNKVTEKGKYVELRCDPISGHTALYWYRQSLGQGPEFLIYFQGTGAADDSGLPNDRFFAVRPEGSVSTLKIQRTERGDSAVYLCASRAGSSYNEQFFGPGTRLTVL.

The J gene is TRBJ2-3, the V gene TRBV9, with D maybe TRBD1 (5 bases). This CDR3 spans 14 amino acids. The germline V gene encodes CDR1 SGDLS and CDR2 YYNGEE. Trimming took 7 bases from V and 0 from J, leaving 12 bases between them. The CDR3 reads CASRQGRSTDTQYF. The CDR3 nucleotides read TGTGCCAGCCGGCAGGGAAGGAGCACAGATACGCAGTATTTT.